The source of this T cell receptor beta chain is a study of T cell changes during pregnancy in multiple sclerosis. Sequencing used immunoSEQ multiplex PCR; TCRdb keeps in-frame clones, though not all of them. The sample has tens of thousands of clones; approximately 92% are singletons. From germline, CDR1 is MNHEY and CDR2 SVGAGI. Trimming cost V 2 bases and J 4 bases, with 14 bases left between them. CDR3 length: 15 amino acids. This chain connects TRBV6-5 to TRBJ1-2; TRBD1 is a possible D gene (5 bases). The specimen was CD4+ T cells from peripheral blood mononuclear cells, collected before pregnancy. The sequence derives from a female donor with multiple sclerosis, enrolled in a pregnancy study. CDR3 residues: CASSYTPARGYGYTF. The CDR3 bases are TGTGCCAGCAGTTACACCCCGGCAAGGGGCTATGGCTACACCTTC.